The 29 T cell receptor beta chains below were found in one sample sequenced in a study of T cell repertoires in cytomegalovirus infection. Via MiXCR, TCRdb re-called the reads, giving one row per CDR3 protein. The sample lists 300,000 to 400,000 distinct CDR3 sequences; 9% to 9.5% were seen once. The source material was PBMCs. The receptors originated from a human donor in good health (CMV status not recorded). Some clones in this sample may be carry-over from other donors' samples.

Ten or more counts support this clonotype. J is TRBJ1-1 and V is TRBV7-2; D is uncertain. Deletions cut 5 bases from V and 6 bases from J, with 16 bases between. The V gene's germline CDR1 is SGHTA and CDR2 FQGNSA. This CDR3 comprises 14 residues. In nucleotides, the CDR3 is TGTGCCAGCAGCCTGGGAAGGGTACCCCCTGAAGCTTTCTTT. It is translated as CASSLGRVPPEAFF.

This clonotype was seen many times. V and J are TRBV11-2 and TRBJ2-1; D may match TRBD1 or TRBD2 (6 bases each). This CDR3 region has 15 residues. Deletions cut 4 bases from V and 5 bases from J, with 15 bases between. Per germline, CDR1 SGHAT and CDR2 FQNNGV. Here the CDR3 reads CASSSWGAINNEQFF. The CDR3 coding sequence is TGTGCCAGCAGCTCTTGGGGGGCGATAAACAATGAGCAGTTCTTC.

There are many counts of this clonotype. This rearrangement joins TRBV12-3 or TRBV12-4 to TRBJ1-3; D ambiguous. V lost 3 bases, J lost 0 bases, and 9 bases lay in between. This CDR3 has 15 residues. The CDR3 DNA follows: TGTGCCAGCAGTTTGCGAAAGGTCTCTGGAAACACCATATATTTT. It encodes CASSLRKVSGNTIYF.

The chain is built from TRBV7-2 and TRBJ2-7, with 7 bases aligning to TRBD1. CDR3 size: 15 residues. Germline V CDR1 and CDR2: SGHTA, FQGNSA. With V trimmed by 1 base and J by 4 bases, 7 bases remained unmatched. The chain's CDR3 is CASSLETGNLYEQYF. CDR3 bases: TGTGCCAGCAGCTTAGAGACAGGGAATCTTTACGAGCAGTACTTC.

This clonotype was seen many times. V usage is TRBV20-1 and J usage is TRBJ1-2; tentatively, D is TRBD1 (5 bases). The CDR3 loop spans 13 amino acids. V lost 6 bases to trimming and J lost 2 bases, with 13 bases between them. Germline CDR1 is DFQATT and CDR2 is SNEGSKA (reference sequence). CDR3 region: CSARTGGNYGYTF. The CDR3 DNA follows: TGCAGTGCCCGTACGGGGGGAAACTATGGCTACACCTTC.

This chain joins TRBV18 and TRBJ1-5; 7 bases map to TRBD1. Trimming at V came to 6 bases and at J to 5 bases, leaving 7 bases not matched to a gene. The CDR3 extends over 14 amino acids. Germline lookup yields CDR1 KGHSH and CDR2 LQKENI. The CDR3: CASSQAGQYQPQHF. For the CDR3, the DNA is TGTGCCAGCTCCCAGGCGGGACAGTATCAGCCCCAGCATTTT.

This clonotype showed up just a few times. The chain uses TRBV4-3 and TRBJ1-2; TRBD1 is a possible D gene (6 bases). Germline V lookup: CDR1 LGHNA, CDR2 YSLEER. The germline V and J ends were trimmed by 3 bases and 0 bases, with 14 bases remaining between them. The CDR3 totals 16 residues. CDR3 in amino acids: CASSHSRGITNYGYTF. As DNA, the CDR3 is TGCGCCAGCAGCCATTCCAGGGGAATCACTAACTATGGCTACACCTTC.

This chain joins TRBV20-1 and TRBJ1-4; D is unclear. V lost 6 bases and J 5 bases, leaving 13 bases between the germline ends. This CDR3 region has 13 residues. Germline V gene sequence: CDR1 DFQATT, CDR2 SNEGSKA (reference sequence). Written as DNA, the CDR3 is TGCAGTGCCCCCCGGGCGGGAAATGAAAAACTGTTTTTT. Translating gives CSAPRAGNEKLFF.

V usage is TRBV5-4 and J usage is TRBJ1-1; maybe TRBD1 (5 bases). Trimming stripped 4 bases from V and 3 bases from J, with 16 bases between. Germline V gives CDR1 SGHNT, CDR2 YYREEE (reference sequence). The CDR3 sequence is 15 residues long. The CDR3 coding sequence is TGTGCCAGCAGCACCCCGCAGGGCCTGGACACTGAAGCTTTCTTT. The encoded protein is CASSTPQGLDTEAFF.

This clonotype came up a few times. J is TRBJ1-1 and V is TRBV20-1, with D possibly matching TRBD1 (6 bases). Per the germline V gene, CDR1 is DFQATT and CDR2 is SNEGSKA (reference sequence). Trimming removed 1 base from V and 0 bases from J, with 9 bases in between. CDR3 length: 14 residues. The CDR3 protein is CSARVGGMNTEAFF. The CDR3 nucleotides read TGCAGTGCTAGAGTAGGGGGAATGAACACTGAAGCTTTCTTT.

This clonotype was detected many times. The V call is TRBV28, the J call TRBJ1-4; a possible D gene is TRBD1 (5 bases). Between the trimmed V and J ends, which lost 6 bases and 8 bases, there was a span of 16 bases. Germline CDR1 reads MDHEN; CDR2 reads SYDVKM. This CDR3 comprises 14 residues. The CDR3: CASREYIQGEKLFF. CDR3 DNA sequence: TGTGCCAGCAGGGAATACATTCAGGGCGAAAAACTGTTTTTT.

Many counts were recorded for this clonotype. This sequence joins TRBV4-3 and TRBJ2-3; TRBD2 aligns across 7 bases. The germline gives CDR1 LGHNA, CDR2 YSLEER. V was clipped by 5 bases and J by 7 bases; unmatched bases: 6. CDR3 length: 13 residues. The CDR3, as DNA: TGCGCCAGCAGCACGGGACTAAGGAATACGCAGTATTTT. Its translation is CASSTGLRNTQYF.

This clonotype was seen a few times. The rearrangement joins TRBV6-2 or TRBV6-3 to TRBJ1-5; TRBD1 agrees at 7 bases. CDR1 and CDR2 from the germline V gene are MNHEY and SVGEGT. CDR3 length equals 16 residues. J was trimmed by 3 bases and V by 5 bases; bases with no gene match: 10. CDR3 protein: CASSPLRTGNNQPQHF. DNA of the CDR3: TGTGCCAGCAGTCCCCTGAGGACAGGTAACAATCAGCCCCAGCATTTT.

Ten or more counts support this clonotype. This chain joins TRBV7-2 and TRBJ1-2, with D hard to call. The CDR3 is 15 amino acids. Germline V CDR1 and CDR2: SGHTA, FQGNSA. Between the trimmed V and J ends, which lost 5 bases and 6 bases, there was a span of 19 bases. CDR3 sequence: CASSPYRVRIDGYTF. Written as DNA, the CDR3 is TGTGCCAGCAGCCCATATCGGGTCAGGATCGATGGCTACACCTTC. Combining the CDR3 with reference TRBV7-2 and TRBJ1-2 gives the whole variable domain GAGVSQSPSNKVTEKGKDVELRCDPISGHTALYWYRQSLGQGLEFLIYFQGNSAPDKSGLPSDRFSAERTGGSVSTLTIQRTQQEDSAVYLCASSPYRVRIDGYTFGSGTRLTVV.

This clonotype was recorded many times. The chain has TRBV7-2 and TRBJ1-2; TRBD1 aligns across 7 bases. Germline CDR1 is SGHTA and CDR2 is FQGNSA. The CDR3 runs to 15 residues. V shed 1 base, J shed 3 bases, and the junction held 5 bases outside the gene matches. The CDR3 region is CASSLDTGAYYGYTF. The CDR3 nucleotides read TGTGCCAGCAGCTTAGATACAGGGGCCTACTATGGCTACACCTTC.

The chain uses TRBV18 and TRBJ1-6; 8 positions agree with TRBD1. CDR1 is KGHSH, CDR2 LQKENI, per germline. V lost 3 bases to trimming and J lost 14 bases; unmatched junction nucleotides: 12. The CDR3 runs to 15 residues. The chain's CDR3 is CASSPVGQGVRALHF. The CDR3 region has the DNA TGTGCCAGCTCACCCGTAGGACAGGGCGTTCGAGCCCTCCACTTT.

This clonotype was detected only a few times. The CDR3 protein is CASSLGQGDEQFF. CDR3 sequence (DNA): TGTGCCAGCAGCTTAGGGCAGGGGGATGAGCAGTTCTTC. The chain has TRBV7-2 and TRBJ2-1, with 7 bases matching TRBD1. This CDR3 is built from 13 residues. Trimming at V came to 1 base and at J to 8 bases, leaving 2 bases not matched to a gene. Per germline, CDR1 SGHTA and CDR2 FQGNSA. Using reference TRBV7-2 and TRBJ2-1 for the parts outside the CDR3, the full variable domain is GAGVSQSPSNKVTEKGKDVELRCDPISGHTALYWYRQSLGQGLEFLIYFQGNSAPDKSGLPSDRFSAERTGGSVSTLTIQRTQQEDSAVYLCASSLGQGDEQFFGPGTRLTVL.

This chain joins TRBV12-3 or TRBV12-4 and TRBJ1-2; D not certain. CDR3 length: 12 amino acids. Trimming shortened V by 3 bases and J by 4 bases, and 6 bases separated the two germline ends. Written as DNA, the CDR3 is TGTGCCAGCAGTTTTACGGGCTATGGCTACACCTTC. Translating it yields CASSFTGYGYTF.

This clonotype was counted between two and nine times. The V gene is TRBV20-1, the J gene TRBJ2-4, with D tentatively TRBD2 (6 bases). CDR3 size: 14 residues. Per germline, CDR1 DFQATT and CDR2 SNEGSKA (reference sequence). Trimming removed 5 bases from V and 1 base from J, with 12 bases in between. The CDR3 loop reads CSAHIGGAKNIQYF. In DNA form, the CDR3 reads TGCAGTGCTCATATTGGGGGGGCCAAAAACATTCAGTACTTC.

In its sample, this clonotype was seen many times. The DNA for the CDR3 is TGTGCCAGCTCGACGACAGGGGTAGGCACAGATACGCAGTATTTT. Its protein is CASSTTGVGTDTQYF. The chain is built from TRBV18 and TRBJ2-3, with 8 bases aligning to TRBD1. In germline, CDR1 is KGHSH, CDR2 LQKENI. This CDR3 region has 15 residues. V shed 6 bases, J shed 1 base, and the junction held 6 bases outside the gene matches.

This clonotype was counted many times. CDR3 bases: TGCGCCAGCAGCCAAGGGACGTGGAAGGATCAGCCCCAGCATTTT. Encoded protein: CASSQGTWKDQPQHF. The chain couples TRBV4-1 to TRBJ1-5; D is uncertain. The CDR3 is 15 amino acids. The germline V gene encodes CDR1 MGHRA and CDR2 YSYEKL. Trimming pared 1 base from V and 5 bases from J, leaving 12 bases between.

This clonotype was recorded at least ten times. This chain joins TRBV7-2 and TRBJ2-7; 13 positions agree with TRBD2. The CDR3 loop spans 14 amino acids. J gave up 9 bases and V 5 bases, and 7 bases lay outside the gene matches. Looked up from germline, CDR1 is SGHTA and CDR2 is FQGNSA. The CDR3 DNA reads TGTGCCAGCAGCGGGGGACTAGCGGGAAGGGGGCAGTACTTC. It encodes CASSGGLAGRGQYF.

This clonotype appeared many times. The chain employs TRBV4-2 and TRBJ2-7; 13 bases match TRBD2. The CDR3 has 18 amino acids. CDR1 is LGHNA, CDR2 YNFKEQ, per germline. Trimming at V came to 3 bases and at J to 0 bases, leaving 8 bases not matched to a gene. The CDR3 coding sequence is TGTGCCAGCAGCCAGGCCGGGACTAGCGGGACTAGCTCCTACGAGCAGTACTTC. It is translated as CASSQAGTSGTSSYEQYF.

This CDR3 is CATILTSGASYEQYF. Here the CDR3 DNA reads TGTGCCACCATTTTGACTAGCGGGGCTTCCTACGAGCAGTACTTC. The chain recombines TRBV24-1 with TRBJ2-7, with 11 bases matching TRBD2. V lost 8 bases and J lost 1; bases outside the gene matches: 6. The CDR3 length is 15 residues. The germline CDR1 and CDR2 sequences are KGHDR and SFDVKD.

The chain employs TRBV30 and TRBJ1-5; 8 positions match TRBD1. Losses at the gene ends were 5 bases for V and 3 bases for J; bases not matched to a gene: 6. This CDR3 spans 14 amino acids. Germline CDR1 is GTSNPN and CDR2 is SVGIG (reference sequence). CDR3 nucleotide sequence: TGTGCCTGGGGACAGGGAGTCTTCAATCAGCCCCAGCATTTT. It codes for CAWGQGVFNQPQHF.

This clonotype turned up a few times. The chain combines TRBV30 with TRBJ1-1; D may be TRBD1 (5 bases). CDR1 is GTSNPN and CDR2 is SVGIG in the germline V gene (reference sequence). CDR3 length: 13 amino acids. Trimming cost V 4 bases and J 3 bases, with 12 bases left between them. The CDR3 DNA follows: TGTGCCTGGAAGAGCAGGGAATACACTGAAGCTTTCTTT. This encodes CAWKSREYTEAFF.

This clonotype was counted a few times. The chain combines TRBV7-6 with TRBJ2-3, with 7 nucleotides matching TRBD1. Losses at the gene ends were 5 bases for V and 2 bases for J; bases not matched to a gene: 10. Germline V lookup: CDR1 SGHVS, CDR2 FNYEAQ. There are 16 residues in the CDR3. In DNA, the CDR3 is TGTGCCAGCAGCGCTCCACAGGGGAAATCCACAGATACGCAGTATTTT. Translation: CASSAPQGKSTDTQYF.

The chain has TRBV7-9 and TRBJ2-1; D remains ambiguous. CDR1 and CDR2 (germline): SEHNR, FQNEAQ (reference sequence). The ends were cut back, 0 bases at V and 4 bases at J, with 10 bases in the middle. The CDR3 is 15 residues long. The CDR3 protein is CASSLAVSGYNEQFF. The CDR3 DNA reads TGTGCCAGCAGCTTAGCGGTGTCCGGGTACAATGAGCAGTTCTTC.

This clonotype was picked up a small number of times. The chain combines TRBV27 with TRBJ2-5, with D possibly TRBD2 on 6 matching bases. Trimming cost V 3 bases and J 2 bases, with 13 bases left between them. There are 15 residues in the CDR3. The V gene's germline CDR1 is MNHEY and CDR2 SMNVEV (reference sequence). For the CDR3, the DNA is TGTGCCAGCAGTTTCCCCCGACTAGTACAAGAGACCCAGTACTTC. Amino acid sequence: CASSFPRLVQETQYF.